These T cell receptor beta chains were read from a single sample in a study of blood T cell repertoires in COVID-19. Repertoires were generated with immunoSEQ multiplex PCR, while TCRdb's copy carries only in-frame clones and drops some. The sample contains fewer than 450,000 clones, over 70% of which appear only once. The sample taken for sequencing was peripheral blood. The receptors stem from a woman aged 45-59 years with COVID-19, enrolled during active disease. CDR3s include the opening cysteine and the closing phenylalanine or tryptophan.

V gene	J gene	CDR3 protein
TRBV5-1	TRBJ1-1	CASSLEGGTEAFF
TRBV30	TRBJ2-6	CAWSVTRGWPGANVLTF
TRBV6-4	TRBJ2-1	CASRPGESSYNEQFF
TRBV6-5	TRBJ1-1	CASSRQGSNTEAFF
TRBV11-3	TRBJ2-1	CASSLSVGRAYNEQFF
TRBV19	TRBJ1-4	CASSMEQRIDEKLFF
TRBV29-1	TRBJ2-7	CSVGGSGGSYEQYF
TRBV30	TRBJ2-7	CAWSRTGAREQYF
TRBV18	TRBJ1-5	CASSPRTGKLSQPQHF
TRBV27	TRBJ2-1	CASPPGTSGSRGYNEQFF
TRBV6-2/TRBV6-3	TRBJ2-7	CASSTRDTSYEQYF
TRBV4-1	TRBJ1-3	CASSPLPITGTVASGNTIYF
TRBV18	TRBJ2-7	CASSPRDRRSSYEQYF
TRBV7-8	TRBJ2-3	CASSLVHQSDTQYF
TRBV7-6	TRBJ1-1	CASTRAGTGDKLNTEAFF
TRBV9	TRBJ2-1	CASSVVGSSYNEQFF
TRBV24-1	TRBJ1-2	CATSDGAGGCTF
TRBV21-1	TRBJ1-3	CASSKNLAGGTAIYF
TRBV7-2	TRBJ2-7	CASSPRTSDSYEQYF
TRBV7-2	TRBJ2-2	CASSETGMNGELFF
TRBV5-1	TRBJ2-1	CASSLLKRTSGQYNEQFF
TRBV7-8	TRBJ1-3	CASSPWGDPGDTIYF